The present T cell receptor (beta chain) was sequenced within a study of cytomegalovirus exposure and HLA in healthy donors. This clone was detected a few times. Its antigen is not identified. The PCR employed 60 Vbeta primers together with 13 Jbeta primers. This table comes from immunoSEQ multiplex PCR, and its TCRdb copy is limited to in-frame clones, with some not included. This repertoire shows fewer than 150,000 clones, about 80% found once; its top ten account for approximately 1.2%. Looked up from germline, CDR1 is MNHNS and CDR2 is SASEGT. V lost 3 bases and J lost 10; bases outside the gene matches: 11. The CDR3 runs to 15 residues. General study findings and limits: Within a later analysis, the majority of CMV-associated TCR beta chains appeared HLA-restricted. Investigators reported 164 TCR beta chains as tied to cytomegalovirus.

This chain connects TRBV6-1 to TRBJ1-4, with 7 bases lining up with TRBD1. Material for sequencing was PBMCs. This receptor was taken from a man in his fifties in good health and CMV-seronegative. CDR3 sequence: CASSDSPGQGGKLFF. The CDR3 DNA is TGTGCCAGCAGTGATAGCCCGGGGCAGGGGGGAAAACTGTTTTTT.